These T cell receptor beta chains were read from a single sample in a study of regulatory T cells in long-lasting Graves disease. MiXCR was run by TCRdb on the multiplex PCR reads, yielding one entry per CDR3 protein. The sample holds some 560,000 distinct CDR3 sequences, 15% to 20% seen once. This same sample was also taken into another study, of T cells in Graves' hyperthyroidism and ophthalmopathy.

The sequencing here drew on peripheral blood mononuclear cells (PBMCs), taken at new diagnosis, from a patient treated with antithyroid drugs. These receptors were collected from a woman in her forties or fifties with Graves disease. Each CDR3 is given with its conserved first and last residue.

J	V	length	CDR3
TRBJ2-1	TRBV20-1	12	CSASIRVDEQFF
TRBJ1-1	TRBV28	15	CASTLSGRENTEAFF
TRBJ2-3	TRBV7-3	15	CASSFSGESTDTQYF
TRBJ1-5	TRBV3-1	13	CASSRRPNQPQHF
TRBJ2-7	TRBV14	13	CASSQWESYEQYF
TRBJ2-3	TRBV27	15	CASSSYRGGTDTQYF
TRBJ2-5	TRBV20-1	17	CSAFPFRLAGDQETQYF
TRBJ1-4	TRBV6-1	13	CASGTGPDEKLFF
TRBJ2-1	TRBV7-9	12	CASTLVYNEQFF
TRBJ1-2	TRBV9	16	CASSVTTGKFFGGYTF
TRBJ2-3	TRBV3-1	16	CASSQAGIAPTDTQYF
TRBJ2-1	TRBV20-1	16	CSAKEVSGGPENEQFF
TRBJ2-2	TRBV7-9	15	CASSLSLYPPGELFF
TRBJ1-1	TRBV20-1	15	CSAREGRGLTTEAFF
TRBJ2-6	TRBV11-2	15	CASSLRGSGANVLTF
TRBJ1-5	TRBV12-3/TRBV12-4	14	CASRLQGVNQPQHF
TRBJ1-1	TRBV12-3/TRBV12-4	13	CASSEGGYTEAFF
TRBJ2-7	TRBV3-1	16	CASSQVYRDPTYEQYF
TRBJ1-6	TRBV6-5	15	CASSYSGDGNSPLHF
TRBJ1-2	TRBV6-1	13	CASRQGQGTGYTF
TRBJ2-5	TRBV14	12	CASSQDWWTQYF
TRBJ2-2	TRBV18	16	CASSPGQLVNTGELFF
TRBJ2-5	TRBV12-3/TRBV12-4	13	CASGTGAGETQYF
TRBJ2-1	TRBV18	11	CASSPTHEQFF
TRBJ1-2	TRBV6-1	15	CASSEAYKTRYGYTF
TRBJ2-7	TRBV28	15	CASSQGAPRTYEQYF
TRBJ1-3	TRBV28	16	CASSFQGSGSGNTIYF
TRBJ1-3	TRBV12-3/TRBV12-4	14	CASSFDRTGNTIYF
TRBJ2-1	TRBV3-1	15	CASSQGGGRGNEQFF
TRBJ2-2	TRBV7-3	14	CASSLTRETGELFF
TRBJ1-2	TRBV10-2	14	CASSESTANYGYTF
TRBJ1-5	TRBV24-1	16	CATSDPSRGPGQPQHF
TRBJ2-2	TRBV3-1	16	CASSLSGGVWTGELFF
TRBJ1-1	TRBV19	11	CASSYLAEAFF
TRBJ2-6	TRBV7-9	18	CASSSAPGQGVMANVLTF
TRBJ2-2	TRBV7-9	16	CASSPRRPANTGELFF
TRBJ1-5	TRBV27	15	CASSSGQGYMQPQHF
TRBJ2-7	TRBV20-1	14	CSARTSGGAGEQYF
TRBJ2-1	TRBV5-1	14	CASNPTGYGNEQFF
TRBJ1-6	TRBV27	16	CASSSSGTGVGSPLHF
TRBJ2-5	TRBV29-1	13	CSVDLGSKETQYF
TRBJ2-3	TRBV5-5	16	CASSPGSAGGTDTQYF
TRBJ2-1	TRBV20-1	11	CSASGRNEQFF
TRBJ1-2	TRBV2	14	CASSEYGTSSGYTF
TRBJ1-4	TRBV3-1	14	CTSSQFTTNEKLFF
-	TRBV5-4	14	CASSLGTYSETQYF
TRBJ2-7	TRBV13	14	CASSLKRDFGEQYF
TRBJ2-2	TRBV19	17	CASSITGRGANTGELFF
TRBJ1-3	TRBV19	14	CASSFTGTGNTIYF
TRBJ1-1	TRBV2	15	CASRAPKGVNTEAFF
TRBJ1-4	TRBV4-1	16	CASKPQGPGTNEKLFF